The 11 T cell receptor beta chains below all came from one sample that was sequenced in a study of CD8 T cells in Susac syndrome. Random hexamers were used to reverse transcribe the RNA input (roughly 0.5 to 1 ug). TCRdb re-derived calls from the immunoSEQ multiplex PCR reads in MiXCR, one entry per CDR3 protein. The repertoire includes about 120,000 distinct CDR3 sequences, over 90% of them detected once, and around 0.28% sits in the top ten. The sample taken for sequencing was CD8+ T cells from PBMCs. The receptors were gathered from a human donor with Susac syndrome.

The chain carries TRBV4-2 and TRBJ2-3; TRBD1 matches 8 bases. CDR1 LGHNA and CDR2 YNFKEQ come from the germline V gene. This CDR3 spans 16 amino acids. V lost 1 base and J lost 4; bases outside the gene matches: 7. The CDR3 loop reads CASSQADRAYADTQYF. Here the CDR3 DNA reads TGTGCCAGCAGCCAAGCGGACAGGGCTTACGCAGATACGCAGTATTTT.

The rearrangement joins TRBV13 to TRBJ2-7; TRBD2 aligns across 10 bases. Trimming took 4 bases from V and 5 from J; bases not matched to a gene: 8. The CDR3 is made up of 15 amino acids. Germline assignment: CDR1 PRHDT and CDR2 FYEKMQ (reference sequence). The CDR3, as DNA: TGTGCCAGCAGCTCTTTAGCGGGGGGCCTCGACGAGCAGTACTTC. Amino acids: CASSSLAGGLDEQYF.

The gene calls are TRBV6-5 and TRBJ1-2; D may be TRBD1 (6 bases). This CDR3 has 14 residues. V lost 0 bases and J lost 6, with 11 bases in between. The V gene's germline CDR1 is MNHEY and CDR2 SVGAGI. The DNA for the CDR3 is TGTGCCAGCAGTTACTCCGGGGCAGGGGATGGCTACACCTTC. This sequence encodes CASSYSGAGDGYTF.

J is TRBJ2-1 and V is TRBV29-1, with TRBD2 matching over 11 bases. The CDR3 spans 15 residues. Germline CDR1 SQVTM, CDR2 ANQGSEA. The trim removed 4 bases at V and 0 bases at J, leaving 2 bases unmatched. The CDR3, as DNA: TGCAGCGTTGGACTAGCGGGGAGCTCCTACAATGAGCAGTTCTTC. Its translation: CSVGLAGSSYNEQFF.

V gene TRBV15 combines with J gene TRBJ2-1, with 11 positions matching TRBD1. Trimming at V came to 6 bases and at J to 2 bases, leaving 3 bases not matched to a gene. This CDR3 spans 15 amino acids. Per the germline V gene, CDR1 is LNHNV and CDR2 is YYDKDF (reference sequence). CDR3 region: CATRMGQGAYNEQFF. The CDR3, as DNA: TGTGCCACCAGAATGGGACAGGGGGCCTACAATGAGCAGTTCTTC.

The V gene is TRBV7-6, the J gene TRBJ2-5; 11 bases match TRBD2. Germline loops: CDR1 SGHVS, CDR2 FNYEAQ. The CDR3 sequence is 16 residues long. The V segment lost 5 bases and the J segment 0 bases; nucleotides outside the gene matches: 5. CDR3: CASSQGTSGYQETQYF. DNA for the CDR3: TGTGCCAGCAGCCAAGGGACTAGCGGCTACCAAGAGACCCAGTACTTC.

The chain uses TRBV4-3 and TRBJ2-7; 8 bases are shared with TRBD1. Germline CDR1 and CDR2: LGHNA and YSLEER. The V and J ends lost 6 bases and 4 bases, in that order; junction bases with no gene match: 11. The CDR3 sequence is 15 residues long. This CDR3 is CASSFGLGQEYEQYF. The DNA for the CDR3 is TGCGCCAGCAGTTTTGGGCTGGGACAGGAATACGAGCAGTACTTC.

V is TRBV25-1 and J is TRBJ2-3; the D is unclear. The CDR3 length is 13 residues. Trimming cost V 2 bases and J 0 bases, with 3 bases left between them. Germline V CDR1 and CDR2: MGHDK, SYGVNS. The CDR3 coding sequence is TGTGCCAGCAGTGAAGACAGCACAGATACGCAGTATTTT. It yields the protein CASSEDSTDTQYF.

V is TRBV4-1 and J is TRBJ2-5, with 9 nucleotides matching TRBD1. Germline V gene data show CDR1 as MGHRA and CDR2 as YSYEKL. The V and J ends lost 1 base and 2 bases, in that order; junction bases with no gene match: 5. The CDR3 extends over 16 amino acids. The CDR3: CASSQVPDRGQETQYF. For the CDR3, the DNA is TGCGCCAGCAGCCAAGTTCCGGACAGGGGTCAAGAGACCCAGTACTTC.

The rearrangement joins TRBV20-1 to TRBJ2-5; 8 positions match TRBD1. CDR3 size: 17 residues. V lost 0 bases to trimming and J lost 2 bases; unmatched junction nucleotides: 11. CDR1 DFQATT and CDR2 SNEGSKA come from the germline V gene (reference sequence). CDR3 sequence reads: CSARDPPRGREQETQYF. As DNA, the CDR3 is TGCAGTGCTAGAGATCCCCCCAGGGGGCGGGAACAAGAGACCCAGTACTTC.

V is TRBV4-2 and J is TRBJ2-1; 9 nucleotides align to TRBD1. V dropped 0 bases and J dropped 2; count of bases not matched to a gene: 2. CDR3 length: 16 residues. CDR1 is LGHNA and CDR2 is YNFKEQ in the germline V gene. CDR3 sequence: CASSQEQGATYNEQFF. Written as DNA, the CDR3 is TGTGCCAGCAGCCAAGAACAGGGGGCCACCTACAATGAGCAGTTCTTC.